Detailed here is one T cell receptor beta chain. Germline V gene lookup returns CDR1 PRHDT and CDR2 FYEKMQ (reference sequence). This CDR3 is 16 amino acids long. V was clipped by 1 base and J by 4 bases; unmatched bases: 9. The sample is drawn from a study of OX40 agonist ivuxolimab in advanced cancers. Assay used: immunoSEQ multiplex PCR; TCRdb lists only in-frame clones, some missing. Of roughly 64,000 clones in the sample, approximately 90% were seen once. Sequenced here: CD4+ or CD8+ T cells sorted from blood, sampled in a trial of the OX40 agonist ivuxolimab. The receptor was derived from an adult with an advanced solid tumor such as melanoma, head and neck, liver or kidney cancer. The genes are TRBV13 and TRBJ2-5; 7 nucleotides match TRBD2. CDR3: CASSLVASGEGETQYF. The CDR3 nucleotides are TGTGCCAGCAGCTTAGTGGCCTCCGGGGAGGGAGAGACCCAGTACTTC.